A single sample gave rise to the 18 T cell receptor beta chains below, sequenced in a study of cytomegalovirus exposure and HLA in healthy donors. 60 Vbeta and 13 Jbeta primers were used in PCR. Method: immunoSEQ multiplex PCR; TCRdb's copy keeps in-frame clones and lacks some. The sample consists of 90,000 to 150,000 clones, roughly 80% of them appearing once. Sequencing was performed on PBMCs. These receptor sequences come from a woman under 30 in good health and CMV-seronegative.

The DNA of the CDR3 is TGTGCCAGCGGGATGAGACAGGGGTCCTACGAGCAGTACTTC. Amino acid sequence: CASGMRQGSYEQYF. This chain joins TRBV27 and TRBJ2-7; 8 bases map to TRBD1. The CDR3 runs 14 residues. Trimming removed 8 bases from V and 1 base from J; junction bases left unmatched: 7. Germline-derived CDR1 and CDR2 are MNHEY and SMNVEV (reference sequence).

This chain connects TRBV4-1 to TRBJ1-2, with 10 bases aligning to TRBD1. CDR3 size: 16 residues. Germline V lookup: CDR1 MGHRA, CDR2 YSYEKL. Trimming cost V 0 bases and J 4 bases; bases outside gene matches: 5. The CDR3 DNA sequence: TGCGCCAGCAGCCAAGATAGGGACAGGGGCTTCTATGGCTACACCTTC. This codes for CASSQDRDRGFYGYTF.

The J gene is TRBJ2-2, the V gene TRBV7-3; TRBD1 agrees at 9 bases. This CDR3 is 15 amino acids long. Unmatched junction bases numbered 5, after V lost 5 bases and J lost 4 bases. The germline V gene encodes CDR1 SGHTA and CDR2 FQGTGA. DNA for the CDR3: TGTGCCAGCAGCCTCCGGGACAGGGTCACCGGGGAGCTGTTTTTT. Its translation is CASSLRDRVTGELFF.

The rearrangement joins TRBV6-1 to TRBJ1-2; the D gene is possibly TRBD1 (5 bases). Trimming shortened V by 2 bases and J by 8 bases, and 15 bases separated the two germline ends. Germline values: CDR1 MNHNS, CDR2 SASEGT. CDR3 length equals 14 residues. Written as DNA, the CDR3 is TGTGCCAGCAGTGAACAGGGCACAGCAGGAGGCTACACCTTC. Its protein is CASSEQGTAGGYTF.

This clone has just one count. The rearrangement joins TRBV2 to TRBJ1-4; D not resolved. The ends were cut back, 3 bases at V and 5 bases at J, with 10 bases in the middle. CDR1 is SNHLY, CDR2 FYNNEI, per germline. This CDR3 contains 14 residues. The CDR3 DNA sequence: TGTGCCAGCAGTGAGACAAAGTTGAATGAAAAACTGTTTTTT. This gives the protein CASSETKLNEKLFF.

V and J are TRBV19 and TRBJ2-1; TRBD1 aligns across 7 bases. There are 13 residues in the CDR3. Germline V gene sequence: CDR1 LNHDA, CDR2 SQIVND (reference sequence). V trimming: 5 bases; J trimming: 9 bases; junction bases outside the gene matches: 7. CDR3 nucleotide sequence: TGTGCCAGTAGTCACAGGGGTGAGGGTGAGCAGTTCTTC. Its protein product is CASSHRGEGEQFF.

V is TRBV9 and J is TRBJ2-1; the D gene is possibly TRBD2 (5 bases). This CDR3 has 14 amino acids. Between the trimmed V and J ends, which lost 0 bases and 4 bases, there was a span of 8 bases. Germline lookup yields CDR1 SGDLS and CDR2 YYNGEE. The CDR3 region has the DNA TGTGCCAGCAGCGTAGGAACGGGGTACAATGAGCAGTTCTTC. Translation gives CASSVGTGYNEQFF.

The chain joins TRBV25-1 to TRBJ1-5, with D possibly TRBD1 on 6 matching bases. V lost 4 bases to trimming and J lost 6 bases, with 13 bases between them. The CDR3 is 14 amino acids. Germline loops: CDR1 MGHDK, CDR2 SYGVNS. The CDR3 reads CASSAARGTQPQHF. The CDR3 DNA is TGTGCCAGCAGTGCCGCCAGGGGAACTCAGCCCCAGCATTTT.

The table lists this clone with a count of one. V usage is TRBV11-2 and J usage is TRBJ1-2, with a possible D match to TRBD1 (6 bases). Trimming shortened V by 5 bases and J by 2 bases, and 12 bases separated the two germline ends. Germline lookup yields CDR1 SGHAT and CDR2 FQNNGV. The CDR3 length is 14 residues. CDR3 sequence: CASSPIQGNYGYTF. The CDR3 DNA is TGTGCCAGCAGCCCGATACAGGGAAACTATGGCTACACCTTC.

The rearrangement joins TRBV30 to TRBJ1-5; TRBD1 matches 7 bases. V was pared by 3 bases and J by 5 bases, with 4 bases of the junction left unmatched. This CDR3 contains 13 residues. Germline V gene sequence: CDR1 GTSNPN, CDR2 SVGIG (reference sequence). The CDR3 DNA is TGTGCCTGGAGAAAAGGGGGCCATCAGCCCCAGCATTTT. Amino acids: CAWRKGGHQPQHF. Based on the CDR3 plus reference TRBV30 and TRBJ1-5, the full variable domain is SQTIHQWPATLVQPVGSPLSLECTVEGTSNPNLYWYRQAAGRGLQLLFYSVGIGQISSEVPQNLSASRPQDRQFILSSKKLLLSDSGFYLCAWRKGGHQPQHFGDGTRLSIL.

This sequence joins TRBV19 and TRBJ1-5, with 8 bases that match TRBD1. Germline V gene sequence: CDR1 LNHDA, CDR2 SQIVND (reference sequence). The CDR3 loop spans 15 amino acids. With 2 bases clipped from V and 6 bases from J, the junction kept 6 bases outside the gene matches. CDR3 amino acids: CASSIRGRGPQPQHF. CDR3 bases: TGTGCCAGTAGTATACGGGGCAGGGGGCCTCAGCCCCAGCATTTT.

The chain carries TRBV18 and TRBJ2-2, with D possibly TRBD1 on 6 matching bases. Trimming took off 0 bases at V and 5 bases at J, with 10 bases between the two ends. The CDR3 has 15 residues. Germline CDR1 reads KGHSH; CDR2 reads LQKENI. CDR3 residues: CASSPPRGKTGELFF. The CDR3 DNA follows: TGTGCCAGCTCACCACCCAGGGGTAAAACCGGGGAGCTGTTTTTT. The full variable domain, its missing parts supplied by reference TRBV18 and TRBJ2-2, is NAGVMQNPRHLVRRRGQEARLRCSPMKGHSHVYWYRQLPEEGLKFMVYLQKENIIDESGMPKERFSAEFPKEGPSILRIQQVVRGDSAAYFCASSPPRGKTGELFFGEGSRLTVL.

V is TRBV11-2 and J is TRBJ2-7; a possible D gene is TRBD1 (6 bases). Looked up from germline, CDR1 is SGHAT and CDR2 is FQNNGV. Trimming left V 4 bases short and J 10 bases short, with 20 bases between. The CDR3 totals 14 residues. The CDR3 loop is CASSYTRGGQVQYF. For the CDR3, the DNA is TGTGCCAGCAGCTACACTCGTGGGGGCCAGGTTCAGTACTTC.

J is TRBJ1-1 and V is TRBV23-1; TRBD1 might be the D (5 bases). TRBV23-1 is flagged as an ORF with uncertain function. This CDR3 region has 16 residues. V was cut by 4 bases and J by 1 base, with 16 bases left in between. Written as DNA, the CDR3 is TGCGCCAGCAGTCTCCCCGAGGGACTTAAGAACACTGAAGCTTTCTTT. As protein: CASSLPEGLKNTEAFF.

The V and J genes are TRBV30 and TRBJ1-5; D might be TRBD1 (6 bases). From germline, CDR1 is GTSNPN and CDR2 SVGIG (reference sequence). V dropped 7 bases and J dropped 4 bases, with 20 bases sitting between them. This CDR3 region has 15 residues. CDR3 bases: TGTGCCTTCCCCCTCATACAGGGCAGAAATCAGCCCCAGCATTTT. This encodes CAFPLIQGRNQPQHF.

The V gene is TRBV7-3, the J gene TRBJ1-1, with a possible D match to TRBD1 (6 bases). This CDR3 is 13 amino acids long. Trimming cost V 5 bases and J 1 base, with 8 bases left between them. The germline gives CDR1 SGHTA, CDR2 FQGTGA. This CDR3 is CASSQDRNTEAFF. The CDR3 DNA is TGTGCCAGCAGCCAGGACAGGAACACTGAAGCTTTCTTT.

The genes are TRBV27 and TRBJ2-7, with a tentative D call TRBD2 (6 bases). This CDR3 has 16 residues. In germline, CDR1 is MNHEY, CDR2 SMNVEV (reference sequence). The V gene lost 5 bases and the J gene lost 1 base, with 18 bases spanning the gap. CDR3: CASSAILATGSYEQYF. In DNA form, the CDR3 reads TGTGCCAGCAGTGCCATACTAGCTACTGGGTCCTACGAGCAGTACTTC.

This clone was found a few times. The gene calls are TRBV11-2 and TRBJ1-1; TRBD1 matches 10 bases. The V segment lost 1 base and the J segment 1 base; nucleotides outside the gene matches: 3. This CDR3 contains 16 residues. Germline V lookup: CDR1 SGHAT, CDR2 FQNNGV. The CDR3 coding sequence is TGTGCCAGCAGCTTAGGCCGGACAGGGGGGAACACTGAAGCTTTCTTT. This codes for CASSLGRTGGNTEAFF.